The 26 T cell receptor beta chains below were found in one sample sequenced in a study of CD8+ T cells in alopecia areata. Extracted RNA was reverse transcribed, and the resulting cDNA served as sequencing template. The repertoire was sequenced with immunoSEQ multiplex PCR; TCRdb's copy has only in-frame clones and lacks some. Altogether about 97,000 clones are present, less than 50% being singletons, with the ten largest covering 1% to 1.5%. The sequenced sample was CD4+ T cells sorted from blood. These TCRs come from a human donor with alopecia areata.

In its sample, this clone was seen a few times. V and J are TRBV30 and TRBJ2-6; 7 positions agree with TRBD1. This CDR3 comprises 20 residues. The germline CDR1 and CDR2 sequences are GTSNPN and SVGIG (reference sequence). The junction had 14 bases not matched to a gene; V was cut back by 0 bases and J by 0 bases. The CDR3 nucleotides read TGTGCCTGGAGTGTACTTCTGGTCTGGGACAGAACCTCTGGGGCCAACGTCCTGACTTTC. Translating gives CAWSVLLVWDRTSGANVLTF.

This clone was seen only a few times. The chain couples TRBV29-1 to TRBJ2-6, with D tentatively TRBD1 (6 bases). Germline V lookup: CDR1 SQVTM, CDR2 ANQGSEA. Trimming shortened V by 7 bases and J by 2 bases, and 9 bases separated the two germline ends. The CDR3 sequence is 13 residues long. In DNA, the CDR3 is TGCAGCGGCAGGGACACTGGGGCCAACGTCCTGACTTTC. It codes for CSGRDTGANVLTF.

The chain employs TRBV19 and TRBJ2-1; D gene unclear. Germline lookup yields CDR1 LNHDA and CDR2 SQIVND (reference sequence). Trimming pared 6 bases from V and 12 bases from J, leaving 21 bases between. This CDR3 has 14 residues. CDR3 nucleotide sequence: TGTGCCAGTAGCGCCATTCACGGAGTACATGGGCAGTTCTTC. Protein: CASSAIHGVHGQFF.

The chain links TRBV4-3 to TRBJ2-6; D tentatively reads TRBD1 or TRBD2 (5 bases each). Germline CDR1 reads LGHNA; CDR2 reads YSLEER. Between the trimmed V and J ends, which lost 0 bases and 2 bases, there was a span of 11 bases. The CDR3 extends over 17 amino acids. The chain's CDR3 is CASSQDRVGTGANVLTF. CDR3 bases: TGCGCCAGCAGCCAAGACAGGGTCGGGACTGGGGCCAACGTCCTGACTTTC.

The chain couples TRBV14 to TRBJ2-1; 7 bases line up with TRBD1. The CDR3 totals 16 residues. The V gene's germline CDR1 is SGHDN and CDR2 FVKESK. With 5 bases clipped from V and 3 bases from J, the junction kept 10 bases outside the gene matches. The CDR3 loop reads CASSNHRDSFYNEQFF. The CDR3 nucleotides are TGTGCCAGCAGCAACCACCGGGACAGTTTCTACAATGAGCAGTTCTTC.

V gene TRBV5-4 combines with J gene TRBJ2-5, with 10 bases that match TRBD2. The length of the CDR3 is 14 residues. CDR1 SGHNT and CDR2 YYREEE come from the germline V gene (reference sequence). V lost 1 base to trimming and J lost 5 bases; unmatched junction nucleotides: 2. In DNA, the CDR3 is TGTGCCAGCAGCTTGACGACTAGCGGGGAGACCCAGTACTTC. It encodes CASSLTTSGETQYF. Complete variable domain (other parts from reference TRBV5-4 and TRBJ2-5): ETGVTQSPTHLIKTRGQQVTLRCSSQSGHNTVSWYQQALGQGPQFIFQYYREEENGRGNFPPRFSGLQFPNYSSELNVNALELDDSALYLCASSLTTSGETQYFGPGTRLLVL.

This clone was picked up a small number of times. This chain links TRBV14 with TRBJ2-7; tentatively, D is TRBD2 (7 bases). Germline V gene sequence: CDR1 SGHDN, CDR2 FVKESK. This CDR3 has 16 amino acids. Trimming took off 3 bases at V and 3 bases at J, with 18 bases between the two ends. This CDR3 is CASSHLPWGGSYEQYF. For the CDR3, the DNA is TGTGCCAGCAGCCACCTTCCGTGGGGGGGCAGCTACGAGCAGTACTTC.

The table lists this clone with a few counts. The chain is built from TRBV18 and TRBJ2-3, with no clear D. This CDR3 region has 16 residues. Germline values: CDR1 KGHSH, CDR2 LQKENI. Trimming left V 1 base short and J 0 bases short, with 11 bases between. CDR3 nucleotides: TGTGCCAGCTCACCACTCTCGGTCTCTAGCACAGATACGCAGTATTTT. Translated, it gives CASSPLSVSSTDTQYF.

To note about this clone: Other DNA sequences of this sample code for an identical CDR3. The chain has TRBV9 and TRBJ2-1, with no clear D. The CDR3 contains 11 residues. Germline CDR1 reads SGDLS; CDR2 reads YYNGEE. Trimming took off 3 bases at V and 7 bases at J, with 5 bases between the two ends. The CDR3: CASSARNEQFF. CDR3 sequence (DNA): TGTGCCAGCAGCGCAAGAAATGAGCAGTTCTTC.

This clone was observed a few times. J is TRBJ1-1 and V is TRBV29-1; 9 bases are shared with TRBD1. Germline CDR1 reads SQVTM; CDR2 reads ANQGSEA. V shed 2 bases and J 1 base; nucleotides not matched to a gene: 8. This CDR3 has 16 amino acids. CDR3: CSVENLQGAENTEAFF. CDR3 coding DNA: TGCAGCGTTGAAAATCTACAGGGGGCTGAGAACACTGAAGCTTTCTTT.

This chain connects TRBV30 to TRBJ1-5; D uncertain. Germline lookup yields CDR1 GTSNPN and CDR2 SVGIG (reference sequence). Trimming took 0 bases from V and 6 from J, leaving 9 bases between them. This CDR3 has 13 residues. CDR3 protein: CAWSVDDVQPQHF. DNA of the CDR3: TGTGCCTGGAGTGTGGACGATGTTCAGCCCCAGCATTTT. The full variable domain, its missing parts supplied by reference TRBV30 and TRBJ1-5, is SQTIHQWPATLVQPVGSPLSLECTVEGTSNPNLYWYRQAAGRGLQLLFYSVGIGQISSEVPQNLSASRPQDRQFILSSKKLLLSDSGFYLCAWSVDDVQPQHFGDGTRLSIL.

In this sample, this clone turned up a few times. The J gene is TRBJ2-7, the V gene TRBV6-5, with D tentatively TRBD1 (6 bases). CDR3 length: 12 residues. The V gene's germline CDR1 is MNHEY and CDR2 SVGAGI. V lost 5 bases and J lost 11, with 16 bases in between. DNA of the CDR3: TGTGCCAGCAGTCTCCGAGGGGGAAGGGAGTACTTC. This encodes CASSLRGGREYF.

This clone has only one observation. V is TRBV7-8 and J is TRBJ1-5; 7 bases are a match to TRBD1. The CDR3 spans 16 residues. Germline V gene lookup returns CDR1 SGHVS and CDR2 FQNEAQ. The V gene end was trimmed by 3 bases and the J gene end by 4 bases; junction bases not matched to a gene: 9. In DNA form, the CDR3 reads TGTGCCAGCAGCTTGATGGAGGGGGCGGGTAATCAGCCCCAGCATTTT. Residues: CASSLMEGAGNQPQHF.

This clone has just a few counts. CDR3 protein: CASSFTPLNYEQYF. CDR3 coding DNA: TGTGCCAGCAGCTTCACCCCACTCAACTACGAGCAGTACTTC. The chain couples TRBV7-2 to TRBJ2-7; D unresolved. The CDR3 runs to 14 residues. V shed 3 bases and J shed 3 bases, with 12 bases lying between them. CDR1 SGHTA and CDR2 FQGNSA come from the germline V gene.

The chain employs TRBV5-1 and TRBJ2-6; D perhaps matches TRBD2 (6 bases). Germline V CDR1 and CDR2: SGHRS, YFSETQ. The CDR3 contains 17 residues. The germline V and J ends were trimmed by 0 bases and 1 base, with 11 bases remaining between them. The CDR3: CASSLEGGVSGANVLTF. Written as DNA, the CDR3 is TGCGCCAGCAGCTTGGAAGGAGGGGTTTCTGGGGCCAACGTCCTGACTTTC.

The chain uses TRBV7-2 and TRBJ2-3; D is uncertain. From germline, CDR1 is SGHTA and CDR2 FQGNSA. V dropped 5 bases and J dropped 6 bases, with 6 bases sitting between them. The CDR3 runs to 11 residues. The CDR3 loop reads CASSVVDTQYF. The CDR3 DNA reads as TGTGCCAGCAGCGTGGTTGATACGCAGTATTTT.

The genes are TRBV30 and TRBJ2-1; D not certain. This CDR3 contains 10 residues. From germline, CDR1 is GTSNPN and CDR2 SVGIG (reference sequence). V lost 2 bases and J 9 bases, leaving 5 bases between the germline ends. The CDR3 DNA reads TGTGCCTGGAGTCGGAGTGAGCAGTTCTTC. Amino acid sequence: CAWSRSEQFF.

This chain connects TRBV5-4 to TRBJ2-7; 9 bases map to TRBD1. The J segment lost 2 bases and the V segment lost 3 bases, leaving 3 bases of the junction unmatched. This CDR3 is 14 amino acids long. Germline V lookup: CDR1 SGHNT, CDR2 YYREEE (reference sequence). CDR3 residues: CASSSDRGPYEQYF. CDR3 coding DNA: TGTGCCAGCAGCTCGGACAGGGGACCCTACGAGCAGTACTTC.

The gene calls are TRBV6-5 and TRBJ1-6; D not resolved. Germline V lookup: CDR1 MNHEY, CDR2 SVGAGI. The V gene lost 11 bases and the J gene lost 2 bases, with 13 bases spanning the gap. There are 14 residues in the CDR3. CDR3: CASKRSAYNSPLHF. In nucleotides, the CDR3 is TGTGCCTCCAAGAGGAGTGCCTATAATTCACCCCTCCACTTT.

The chain carries TRBV2 and TRBJ1-1; D is unclear. The V gene lost 4 bases and the J gene lost 6 bases, with 15 bases spanning the gap. Germline V CDR1 and CDR2: SNHLY, FYNNEI. This CDR3 comprises 14 residues. CDR3 residues: CASSVFKISAEAFF. The DNA for the CDR3 is TGTGCCAGCAGTGTTTTTAAAATATCGGCTGAAGCTTTCTTT.

This clone was seen many times. The CDR3 region has the DNA TGTGCCACCAGTCAAAGGTCCTCTGGGGCCAACGTCCTGACTTTC. Its translation is CATSQRSSGANVLTF. This sequence joins TRBV15 and TRBJ2-6; the D is unclear. Trimming cost V 6 bases and J 0 bases, with 9 bases left between them. The CDR3 extends over 15 amino acids. The germline V gene encodes CDR1 LNHNV and CDR2 YYDKDF (reference sequence).

This clone was counted once. This chain joins TRBV7-3 and TRBJ2-3; tentative D call: TRBD2 (7 bases). V lost 6 bases, J lost 2 bases, and 15 bases lay in between. This CDR3 contains 15 residues. CDR1 and CDR2 from the germline V gene are SGHTA and FQGTGA. CDR3 in DNA: TGTGCCAGCAGTTTATCGGGGGGCGTCACAGATACGCAGTATTTT. The encoded protein is CASSLSGGVTDTQYF.

This chain joins TRBV2 and TRBJ2-1; TRBD2 aligns across 12 bases. CDR3 length equals 19 residues. The ends lost 7 bases at V and 0 bases at J; junction bases unmatched: 13. Germline V gene sequence: CDR1 SNHLY, CDR2 FYNNEI. This CDR3 reads CASTEGTSGWEGSYNEQFF. The CDR3, as DNA: TGTGCCAGCACCGAAGGGACTAGCGGGTGGGAAGGCTCCTACAATGAGCAGTTCTTC.

The rearrangement links TRBV30 to TRBJ2-2; 7 positions match TRBD1. The trim removed 3 bases at V and 5 bases at J, leaving 6 bases unmatched. CDR1 and CDR2 (germline): GTSNPN, SVGIG (reference sequence). This CDR3 has 14 residues. The CDR3 loop reads CAWRGTAATGELFF. The CDR3 DNA follows: TGTGCCTGGAGGGGGACAGCAGCTACCGGGGAGCTGTTTTTT.

Notes on this clone: Relative to the germline gene, one junction end is altered; a read error may explain this. The chain combines TRBV4-1 with TRBJ2-5, with D hard to call. CDR1 and CDR2 (germline): MGHRA, YSYEKL. This CDR3 contains 13 residues. CDR3 sequence (DNA): TGCGCCGGCAGCCAAGATAAGGCGTTAGCCCAGTACTTC. Amino acids: CAGSQDKALAQYF.

This clone occurred once. This chain's CDR3 is CASSTHRLADYEQYF. CDR3 bases: TGTGCCAGCAGTACCCATCGACTAGCGGATTACGAGCAGTACTTC. This chain links TRBV6-6 with TRBJ2-7; 9 bases line up with TRBD2. J lost 4 bases, V lost 5 bases, and 9 bases had no gene match. Germline V gives CDR1 MNHNY, CDR2 SVGAGI (reference sequence). This CDR3 comprises 15 residues.